The 5 T cell receptor beta chains below come from one sample, sequenced in a study of T cells after yellow fever vaccination. In TCRdb, the 5' RACE reads were re-called with MiXCR into one record per CDR3 protein. The data contain some 300,000 distinct CDR3 sequences, around 10% of them seen just once; the ten biggest clones take up under 4%. Here the sequenced sample was CD4+ T cells sorted from PBMCs, taken 45 days after the yellow fever booster vaccination. These receptors were obtained from a man in his late teens or twenties who received the YFV17D yellow fever vaccine.

This clonotype showed up just a few times. CDR3 DNA sequence: TGTGCTAGTGGTTTCGAGGTAACAGATACGCAGTATTTT. Its protein is CASGFEVTDTQYF. The chain couples TRBV12-5 to TRBJ2-3; D is unclear. The CDR3 loop spans 13 amino acids. In germline, CDR1 is LGHNT, CDR2 FRNRAP. With 3 bases removed from V and 3 bases from J, the gap between germline ends came to 7 bases.

This clonotype was seen ten or more times. This sequence joins TRBV30 and TRBJ1-6; D is possibly TRBD1 (5 bases). The CDR3 has 14 residues. The germline gives CDR1 GTSNPN, CDR2 SVGIG (reference sequence). The germline V and J ends were trimmed by 1 base and 11 bases, with 15 bases remaining between them. This CDR3 is CAWSGTGLRAPLHF. The DNA for the CDR3 is TGTGCCTGGAGTGGGACGGGGCTTAGGGCACCCCTCCACTTT. The full variable domain, rest sourced from reference TRBV30 and TRBJ1-6, is SQTIHQWPATLVQPVGSPLSLECTVEGTSNPNLYWYRQAAGRGLQLLFYSVGIGQISSEVPQNLSASRPQDRQFILSSKKLLLSDSGFYLCAWSGTGLRAPLHFGNGTRLTVT.

This clonotype was detected many times. The chain recombines TRBV20-1 with TRBJ1-1; the D is unclear. The CDR3 has 12 residues. Germline CDR1 is DFQATT and CDR2 is SNEGSKA (reference sequence). V lost 6 bases, J lost 1 base, and 9 bases lay in between. CDR3 region: CSAPLWNTEAFF. CDR3 nucleotides: TGCAGTGCCCCCCTTTGGAACACTGAAGCTTTCTTT.

This clonotype appeared many times. This chain links TRBV5-1 with TRBJ2-2; 8 bases match TRBD1. This CDR3 contains 14 residues. Looked up from germline, CDR1 is SGHRS and CDR2 is YFSETQ. V was pared by 4 bases and J by 3 bases, with 2 bases of the junction left unmatched. In nucleotides, the CDR3 is TGCGCCAGCAGCATACAGGGGGACACCGGGGAGCTGTTTTTT. Translating gives CASSIQGDTGELFF.

This clonotype was observed a handful of times. The chain employs TRBV4-2 and TRBJ2-5, with 9 bases that match TRBD2. Germline V lookup: CDR1 LGHNA, CDR2 YNFKEQ. With V trimmed by 0 bases and J by 2 bases, 7 bases remained unmatched. The CDR3 covers 17 residues. The CDR3 region has the DNA TGTGCCAGCAGCCAAGATTGGGCTAGCGGGGCTCAAGAGACCCAGTACTTC. This gives the protein CASSQDWASGAQETQYF.